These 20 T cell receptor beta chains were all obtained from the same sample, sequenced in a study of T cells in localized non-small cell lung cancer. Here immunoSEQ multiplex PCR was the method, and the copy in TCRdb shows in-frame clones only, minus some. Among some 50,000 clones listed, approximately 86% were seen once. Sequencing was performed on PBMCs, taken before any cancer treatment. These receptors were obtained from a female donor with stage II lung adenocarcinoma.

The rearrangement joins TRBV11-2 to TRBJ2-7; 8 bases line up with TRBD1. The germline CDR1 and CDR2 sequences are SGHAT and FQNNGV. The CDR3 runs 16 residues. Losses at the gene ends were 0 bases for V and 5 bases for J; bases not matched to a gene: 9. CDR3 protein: CASSLEWDRTLDEQYF. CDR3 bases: TGTGCCAGCAGCTTAGAATGGGACAGGACCCTAGACGAGCAGTACTTC.

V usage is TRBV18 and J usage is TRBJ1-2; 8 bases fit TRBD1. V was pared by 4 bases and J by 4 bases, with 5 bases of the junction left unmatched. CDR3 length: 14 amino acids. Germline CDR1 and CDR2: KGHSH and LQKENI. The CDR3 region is CASSLPGQAYGYTF. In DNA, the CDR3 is TGTGCCAGCTCACTGCCGGGACAGGCCTATGGCTACACCTTC.

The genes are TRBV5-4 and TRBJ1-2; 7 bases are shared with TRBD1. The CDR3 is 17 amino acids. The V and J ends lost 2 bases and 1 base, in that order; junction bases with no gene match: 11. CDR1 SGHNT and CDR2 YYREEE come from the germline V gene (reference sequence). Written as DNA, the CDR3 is TGTGCCAGCAGCTTCCCACCGACAGGGAGGGGTAACTATGGCTACACCTTC. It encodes CASSFPPTGRGNYGYTF. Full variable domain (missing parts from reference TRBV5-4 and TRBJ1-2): ETGVTQSPTHLIKTRGQQVTLRCSSQSGHNTVSWYQQALGQGPQFIFQYYREEENGRGNFPPRFSGLQFPNYSSELNVNALELDDSALYLCASSFPPTGRGNYGYTFGSGTRLTVV.

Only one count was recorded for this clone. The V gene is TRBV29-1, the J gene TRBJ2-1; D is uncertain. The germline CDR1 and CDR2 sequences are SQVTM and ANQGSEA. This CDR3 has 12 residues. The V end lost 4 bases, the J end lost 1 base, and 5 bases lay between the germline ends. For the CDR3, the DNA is TGCAGCGTTGTCAGATCCTACAATGAGCAGTTCTTC. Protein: CSVVRSYNEQFF.

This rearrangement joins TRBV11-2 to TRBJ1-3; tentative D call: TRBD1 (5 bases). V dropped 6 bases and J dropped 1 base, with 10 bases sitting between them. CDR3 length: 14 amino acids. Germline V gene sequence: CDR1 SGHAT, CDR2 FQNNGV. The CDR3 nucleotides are TGTGCCAGCAGGCCCGGGGGATCTGGAAACACCATATATTTT. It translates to CASRPGGSGNTIYF.

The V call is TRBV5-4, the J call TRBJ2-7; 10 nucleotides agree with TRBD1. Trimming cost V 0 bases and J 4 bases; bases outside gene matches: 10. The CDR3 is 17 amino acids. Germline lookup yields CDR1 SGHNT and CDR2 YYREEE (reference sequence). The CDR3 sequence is CASSLAGQGLLSYEQYF. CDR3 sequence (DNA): TGTGCCAGCAGCTTGGCGGGACAGGGGCTTCTAAGTTACGAGCAGTACTTC.

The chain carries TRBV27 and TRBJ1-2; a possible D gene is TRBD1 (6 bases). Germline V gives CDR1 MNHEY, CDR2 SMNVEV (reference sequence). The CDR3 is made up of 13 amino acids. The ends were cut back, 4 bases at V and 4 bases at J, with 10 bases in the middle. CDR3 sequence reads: CASSWVGGYGYTF. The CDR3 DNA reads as TGTGCCAGCAGTTGGGTAGGGGGCTATGGCTACACCTTC.

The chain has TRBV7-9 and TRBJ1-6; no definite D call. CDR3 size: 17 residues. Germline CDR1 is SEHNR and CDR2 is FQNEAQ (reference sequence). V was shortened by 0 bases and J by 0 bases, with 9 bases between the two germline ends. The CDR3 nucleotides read TGTGCCAGCAGCTTAGCGCAGCCGAGCTCCTATAATTCACCCCTCCACTTT. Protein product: CASSLAQPSSYNSPLHF.

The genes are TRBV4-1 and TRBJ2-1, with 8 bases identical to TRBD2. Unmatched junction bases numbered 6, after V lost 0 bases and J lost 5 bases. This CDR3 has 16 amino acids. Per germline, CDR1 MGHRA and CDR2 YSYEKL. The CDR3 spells CASSQERGGPNNEQFF. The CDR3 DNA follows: TGCGCCAGCAGCCAAGAACGGGGGGGGCCTAACAATGAGCAGTTCTTC.

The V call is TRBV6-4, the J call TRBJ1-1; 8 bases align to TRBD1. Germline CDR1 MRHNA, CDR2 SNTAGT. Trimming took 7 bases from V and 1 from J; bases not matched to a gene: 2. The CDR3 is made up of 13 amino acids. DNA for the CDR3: TGTGCCAGCAAACAGGGGGAGAACACTGAAGCTTTCTTT. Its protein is CASKQGENTEAFF.

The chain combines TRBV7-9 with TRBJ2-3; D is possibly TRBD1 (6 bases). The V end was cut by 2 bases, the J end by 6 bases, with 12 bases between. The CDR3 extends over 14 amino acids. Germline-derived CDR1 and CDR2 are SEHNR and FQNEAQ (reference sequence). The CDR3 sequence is CASSLLTGPDTQYF. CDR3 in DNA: TGTGCCAGCAGCTTACTCACAGGGCCTGATACGCAGTATTTT.

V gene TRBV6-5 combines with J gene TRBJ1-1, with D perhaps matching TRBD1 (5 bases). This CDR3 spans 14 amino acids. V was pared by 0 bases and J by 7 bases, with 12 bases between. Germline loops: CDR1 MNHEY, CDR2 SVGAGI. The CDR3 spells CASSYSEGAREAFF. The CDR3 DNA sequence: TGTGCCAGCAGTTACTCAGAAGGGGCCCGTGAAGCTTTCTTT.

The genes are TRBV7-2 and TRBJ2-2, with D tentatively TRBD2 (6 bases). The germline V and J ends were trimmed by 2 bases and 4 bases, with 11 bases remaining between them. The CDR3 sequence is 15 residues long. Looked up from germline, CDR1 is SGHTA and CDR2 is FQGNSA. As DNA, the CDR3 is TGTGCCAGCAGCTTACAACTAGCTGGCACCGGGGAGCTGTTTTTT. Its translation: CASSLQLAGTGELFF.

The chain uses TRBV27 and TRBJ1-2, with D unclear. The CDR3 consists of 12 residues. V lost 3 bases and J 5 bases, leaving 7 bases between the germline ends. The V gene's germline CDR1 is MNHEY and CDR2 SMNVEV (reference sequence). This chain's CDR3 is CASSFDGYGYTF. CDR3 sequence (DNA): TGTGCCAGCAGTTTCGACGGGTATGGCTACACCTTC.

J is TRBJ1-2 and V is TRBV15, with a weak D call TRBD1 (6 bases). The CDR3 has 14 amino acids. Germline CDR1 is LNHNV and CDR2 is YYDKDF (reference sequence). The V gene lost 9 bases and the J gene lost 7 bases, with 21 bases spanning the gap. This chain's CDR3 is CATKISPGARGYTF. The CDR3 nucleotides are TGTGCCACTAAAATCTCCCCGGGGGCCCGTGGCTACACCTTC. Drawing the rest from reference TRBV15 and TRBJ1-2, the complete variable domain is DAMVIQNPRYQVTQFGKPVTLSCSQTLNHNVMYWYQQKSSQAPKLLFHYYDKDFNNEADTPDNFQSRRPNTSFCFLDIRSPGLGDTAMYLCATKISPGARGYTFGSGTRLTVV.

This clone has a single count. The CDR3 loop is CATLTWNRGATGNTIYF. For the CDR3, the DNA is TGTGCCACCCTAACTTGGAACAGGGGGGCAACCGGAAACACCATATATTTT. This chain connects TRBV19 to TRBJ1-3, with 8 bases lining up with TRBD1. There are 17 residues in the CDR3. The V gene's germline CDR1 is LNHDA and CDR2 SQIVND (reference sequence). Trimming removed 10 bases from V and 4 bases from J; junction bases left unmatched: 18.

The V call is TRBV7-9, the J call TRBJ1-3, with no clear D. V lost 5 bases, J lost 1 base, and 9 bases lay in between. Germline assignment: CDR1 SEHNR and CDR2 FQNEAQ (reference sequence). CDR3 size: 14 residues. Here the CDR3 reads CASSEWGSGNTIYF. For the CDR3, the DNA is TGTGCCAGCAGCGAGTGGGGATCTGGAAACACCATATATTTT.

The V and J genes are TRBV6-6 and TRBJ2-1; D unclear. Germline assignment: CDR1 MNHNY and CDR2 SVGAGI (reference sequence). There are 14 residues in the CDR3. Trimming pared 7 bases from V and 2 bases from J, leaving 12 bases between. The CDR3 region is CASTEIGTYNEQFF. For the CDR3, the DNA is TGTGCCAGCACCGAAATAGGTACCTACAATGAGCAGTTCTTC.

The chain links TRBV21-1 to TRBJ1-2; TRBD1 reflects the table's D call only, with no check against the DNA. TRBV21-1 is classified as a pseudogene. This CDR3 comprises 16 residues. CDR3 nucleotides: TGTGCCAGCAGCAAAGCCCGGACAGGGGGCAACGGTGGCTACACCTTC. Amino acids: CASSKARTGGNGGYTF.

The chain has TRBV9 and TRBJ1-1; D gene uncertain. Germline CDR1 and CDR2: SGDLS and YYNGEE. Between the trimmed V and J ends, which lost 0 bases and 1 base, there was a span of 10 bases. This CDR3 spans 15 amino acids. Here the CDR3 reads CASSVARETNTEAFF. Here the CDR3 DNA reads TGTGCCAGCAGCGTAGCAAGGGAGACGAACACTGAAGCTTTCTTT.